These 2 T cell receptor beta chains share one sample of origin, sequenced in a study of blood T cell repertoires in COVID-19. The repertoire was sequenced with immunoSEQ multiplex PCR; TCRdb's copy has only in-frame clones and lacks some. The sample holds just under 350,000 clones, 85% to 90% seen once. The sequenced material came from peripheral blood. The receptors stem from a woman in her 50s with COVID-19, enrolled during active disease.

V usage is TRBV5-4 and J usage is TRBJ1-1, with 11 bases that match TRBD1. V lost 0 bases and J lost 3; bases outside the gene matches: 7. Germline CDR1 SGHNT, CDR2 YYREEE (reference sequence). The CDR3 extends over 17 amino acids. DNA of the CDR3: TGTGCCAGCAGCTTGGGTGGGACAGGGGGAGGCTACACTGAAGCTTTCTTT. Translated: CASSLGGTGGGYTEAFF.

This clone was seen only a few times. V and J are TRBV27 and TRBJ2-7; TRBD1 agrees at 7 bases. The ends lost 5 bases at V and 8 bases at J; junction bases unmatched: 3. CDR1 and CDR2 (germline): MNHEY, SMNVEV (reference sequence). The CDR3 covers 11 residues. CDR3 in DNA: TGTGCCAGCAGTACAGGGGCTCAGCAGTACTTC. It is translated as CASSTGAQQYF.